Listed below are T cell receptor beta chains from one sample, sequenced in a study of neurological immune-mediated disorders. MiXCR, run by TCRdb on the 5' RACE reads, gives a single entry per CDR3 protein. Among 55,000 to 65,000 distinct CDR3 sequences listed, approximately 11% were seen once. The sequencing input was PBMCs. These receptors originate from a woman aged 55-75 years with HTLV-1-associated myelopathy (HAM/TSP). The CDR3 runs from the conserved cysteine through the conserved F or W. The order of the fields is clone size, V gene, D gene, J gene, CDR3 DNA, CDR3 protein. A D gene is named only where the DNA matches it firmly. Size values are once, few and many counts, or a class for expanded clones, and some rows have none.

many	TRBV28	-	TRBJ2-7	TGTGCCAGCAGATCCCTGGACAGCCCCTACGAGCAGTACTTC	CASRSLDSPYEQYF
many	TRBV7-9	TRBD2	TRBJ2-7	TGTGCCAGCAGCTCCGCCGGGACTAGGGGAGAGCAGTACTTC	CASSSAGTRGEQYF
few	TRBV6-1	-	TRBJ2-5	TGTGCCAGCAGTGAAGCAGGGGGAGAGACCCAGTACTTC	CASSEAGGETQYF
medium-sized	TRBV28	-	TRBJ1-5	TGTGCCAGCAGGATACAGGGAACCCAGCCCCAGCATTTT	CASRIQGTQPQHF
many	TRBV25-1	-	TRBJ2-5	TGTGCCAGCAGTGAAAGAGGGTTTCAAGAGACCCAGTACTTC	CASSERGFQETQYF
many	TRBV28	-	TRBJ1-5	TGTGCCAGCAATATAAATAGCAATCAGCCCCAGCATTTT	CASNINSNQPQHF
many	TRBV20-1	TRBD2	TRBJ2-7	TGCAGTGCCCTCCTTAGCGGGAGGGCCACCTACGAGCAGTACTTC	CSALLSGRATYEQYF
many	TRBV12-3/TRBV12-4	-	TRBJ2-4	TGTGCCAGCAGCCTTAACAGGGCGGGTCAGTACTTC	CASSLNRAGQYF
many	TRBV6-6	-	TRBJ1-5	TGTGCCAGTACTTATCAGGGGAGTCGCAATCAGCCCCAGCATTTT	CASTYQGSRNQPQHF
medium-sized	TRBV7-2	-	TRBJ2-1	TGTGCCAGCAACTTACAGGCGGGAACCTACAATGAGCAGTTCTTC	CASNLQAGTYNEQFF
many	TRBV5-1	TRBD2	TRBJ2-1	TGCGCCAGCAGCGAAGGACTAGCGGGAGGGCCATATAGATCTGAGCAGTTCTTC	CASSEGLAGGPYRSEQFF
many	TRBV5-1	-	TRBJ2-7	TGCGCCAGCAGCTCCCCCAAGGACAGAAGGGGTTTGTGGGACTACGAGCAGTACTTC	CASSSPKDRRGLWDYEQYF
many	TRBV7-2	-	TRBJ1-6	TGTGCCAGCAGCTCCTCCTATAATTCACCCCTCCACTTT	CASSSSYNSPLHF
few	TRBV27	-	TRBJ1-1	TGTGCCAGCAGTGACGGACAGCTGAACACTGAAGCTTTCTTT	CASSDGQLNTEAFF
many	TRBV3-1	-	TRBJ2-1	TGTGCCAGCAGCCAAGTTGGCGGAGACTACAATGAGCAGTTCTTC	CASSQVGGDYNEQFF
few	TRBV10-1	-	TRBJ2-2	TGCGCCAGCAGCGCCCGGGTGGGCTCCGGGGAGCTGTTTTTT	CASSARVGSGELFF
many	TRBV5-1	TRBD2	TRBJ2-1	TGCGCCAGCAGCACCGTAGCGGGAGCTTACAATGAGCAGTTCTTC	CASSTVAGAYNEQFF
many	TRBV6-5	-	TRBJ2-2	TGTGCCAGCTTTCAGAGGAACACCGGGGAGCTGTTTTTT	CASFQRNTGELFF
many	TRBV15	-	TRBJ1-5	TGTGCCACCAGCAGGGGTGATCAGCCCCAGCATTTT	CATSRGDQPQHF
many	TRBV27	-	TRBJ2-7	TGTGCCAGCGGGATCCGGGACGGTACCTACGAGCAGTACTTC	CASGIRDGTYEQYF
many	TRBV3-1	-	TRBJ2-1	TGTGCCAGCAGCCAATCTCAAGACTCCTACAATGAGCAGTTCTTC	CASSQSQDSYNEQFF
many	TRBV12-3/TRBV12-4	-	TRBJ1-5	TGTGCCAGCAGGTCAGGGTCCCAGCCCCAGCATTTT	CASRSGSQPQHF
many	TRBV6-1	-	TRBJ1-1	TGTGCCAGCAGTTTGGGGGCCTCACCCCCGGGAGCTTTCTTT	CASSLGASPPGAFF
many	TRBV27	-	TRBJ2-3	TGTGCCAGCAGTTTGGGAAGGGCCACAGATACGCAGTATTTT	CASSLGRATDTQYF
many	TRBV7-3	-	TRBJ2-2	TGTGCCAGCAGTCTGGCAGGTTCCGGGGAGCTGTTTTTT	CASSLAGSGELFF
few	TRBV5-1	TRBD1	TRBJ1-1	TGCGCCAGCAGCTTAATGACAGGGCCTGAAGCTTTCTTT	CASSLMTGPEAFF
many	TRBV5-1	-	TRBJ2-7	TGCGCCAGCAGCTTCAAAAACGAGCAGTACTTC	CASSFKNEQYF
few	TRBV12-3/TRBV12-4	-	TRBJ2-5	TGTGCCAGCAACCCGGATCCCAGACAAGAGACCCAGTACTTC	CASNPDPRQETQYF
many	TRBV9	-	TRBJ2-2	TGTGCCAGCAGCCCCCGGAGTGGGGGCGCGAACACCGGGGAGCTGTTTTTT	CASSPRSGGANTGELFF
many	TRBV7-8	TRBD1	TRBJ1-5	TGTGCCAGCAGCTCCAACCCCCGGGGACAGAGCAATCAGCCCCAGCATTTT	CASSSNPRGQSNQPQHF
-	TRBV2	-	TRBJ2-1	TGTGCCAGCAGTCAGGACTCACTAGTTGCCATATACAATGAGCAGTTCTTC	CASSQDSLVAIYNEQFF